These T cell receptor beta chains were read from a single sample in a study of T cells in tuberculosis. Generated by immunoSEQ multiplex PCR, the TCRdb table keeps only in-frame clones and is missing some. The data contain 25,000 to 30,000 clones, under 95% of them singletons. Here the sequenced sample was PBMCs, taken at tuberculosis diagnosis. The receptors were sampled from an adult with tuberculosis. Both conserved end residues are part of each CDR3. Each record gives: clone size, V gene, J gene, D gene, CDR3 DNA, CDR3 protein. The D gene is left open where the match is weak. The size of a clone is reported for some rows only, either as once, few or many, or as a class for expanded clones.

>NA|TRBV30|TRBJ2-7|TRBD1
TGTGCCTGGAGTAGTGCGGACAGGGGCCCCGAGCAGTACTTC
CAWSSADRGPEQYF
>NA|TRBV5-4|TRBJ2-1|NA
TGTGCCAGCAGCGGTGGGGGCAGGGCGACCAATGAGCAGTTCTTC
CASSGGGRATNEQFF
>NA|TRBV7-2|TRBJ1-5|NA
TGTGCCAGCAGCTTAGCTTCGAATCAGCCCCAGCATTTT
CASSLASNQPQHF
>NA|TRBV9|TRBJ2-7|NA
TGTGCCAGCAGCTCAAGGGGGGGATACGAGCAGTACTTC
CASSSRGGYEQYF
>NA|TRBV5-1|TRBJ1-2|TRBD1
TGCGCCAGCAGCACTTGGACAGGGGGTCATGGCTACACCTTC
CASSTWTGGHGYTF
>NA|TRBV9|TRBJ2-7|TRBD2
TGTGCCAGCAGCGCCCCGGGACTAGCGGGAGTCGAGCAGTACTTC
CASSAPGLAGVEQYF
>NA|TRBV6-4|TRBJ1-2|TRBD1
TGTGCCAGCAGTGACGGGACAGGGCGCGGCTACACCTTC
CASSDGTGRGYTF
>once|TRBV2|TRBJ1-2|TRBD1
TGTGCCAGCAGTGAGGCCAGGGGGCGGCAGGGCTACACCTTC
CASSEARGRQGYTF
>NA|TRBV27|TRBJ1-1|TRBD1
TGTGCCAGCAGAGCAGTTCCAGACAGGGGGAACACTGAAGCTTTCTTT
CASRAVPDRGNTEAFF
>NA|TRBV18|TRBJ1-2|NA
TGTGCCAGCTCACCAAGGGAGGGGAACTATGGCTACACCTTC
CASSPREGNYGYTF
>once|TRBV11-3|TRBJ2-1|NA
TGTGCCAGCAGCTTGGGTGGGCATTACAATGAGCAGTTCTTC
CASSLGGHYNEQFF
>NA|TRBV28|TRBJ2-7|NA
TGTGCCAGCAGTGGCAGGGCGTCCTACGAGCAGTACTTC
CASSGRASYEQYF
>NA|TRBV5-1|TRBJ2-5|TRBD1
TGCGCCAGCAGCTTCAGGGGCAGGGGGGAGACCCAGTACTTC
CASSFRGRGETQYF
>NA|TRBV19|TRBJ1-5|TRBD1
TGTGCCAGTACCCCGGACAGGGCTCAGCCCCAGCATTTT
CASTPDRAQPQHF
>NA|TRBV7-8|TRBJ1-5|NA
TGTGCCAGCAGCGCGGACTCCCCCAATCAGCCCCAGCATTTT
CASSADSPNQPQHF
>NA|TRBV5-1|TRBJ1-2|NA
TGCGCCAGCAAGCGGGAGGGGGTAGATGGCTACACCTTC
CASKREGVDGYTF
>NA|TRBV9|TRBJ2-1|NA
TGTGCCAGCAGCGTATTCGCTAGCTCCTACAATGAGCAGTTCTTC
CASSVFASSYNEQFF
>NA|TRBV2|TRBJ2-7|TRBD2
TGTGCCAGCAGTCTCTCCGGGACTAGCCCTTCCTACGAGCAGTACTTC
CASSLSGTSPSYEQYF
>NA|TRBV4-3|TRBJ1-3|NA
TGCGCCAGCAGCCAAGACAAACACGGAAACACCATATATTTT
CASSQDKHGNTIYF
>NA|TRBV6-7|TRBJ1-4|NA
TGTGCCAGCAGTTACATCACTCCTGGTGAAAAACTGTTTTTT
CASSYITPGEKLFF
>NA|TRBV5-1|TRBJ2-5|NA
TGCGCCAGCAGCTTCGGGGGACCCCAAGAGACCCAGTACTTC
CASSFGGPQETQYF
>NA|TRBV18|TRBJ1-4|NA
TGTGCCAGCTCACCAACAGAAGTCCAAGAAAAACTGTTTTTT
CASSPTEVQEKLFF
>NA|TRBV9|TRBJ1-3|NA
TGTGCCAGCAGCGTAGGACACTCTGGAAACACCATATATTTT
CASSVGHSGNTIYF
>NA|TRBV29-1|TRBJ2-1|NA
TGCAGCGTTGGGAGCGCCTCCTACAATGAGCAGTTCTTC
CSVGSASYNEQFF
>NA|TRBV5-1|TRBJ1-1|NA
TGCGCCAGCAGCGCGTTACAGGAGAACACTGAAGCTTTCTTT
CASSALQENTEAFF
>NA|TRBV7-9|TRBJ2-7|TRBD2
TGTGCCAGCAGCTTGGGGCTAGCGGGAGTTGAGCAGTACTTC
CASSLGLAGVEQYF
>NA|TRBV2|TRBJ2-1|TRBD2
TGTGCCAGCAATGGAGCTAGCGGGAGTGTCTACAATGAGCAGTTCTTC
CASNGASGSVYNEQFF
>NA|TRBV4-2|TRBJ2-1|TRBD2
TGTGCCAGCAGCCAATTAGTGGGGGGGGACAATGAGCAGTTCTTC
CASSQLVGGDNEQFF
>NA|TRBV5-5|TRBJ2-1|TRBD2
TGTGCCAGCAGCTATCAGGTCTCCGGGCTAGCGGGAGGTGGTGAGCAGTTCTTC
CASSYQVSGLAGGGEQFF
>NA|TRBV27|TRBJ2-1|TRBD1
TGTGCCAGCGGCCTATCAGGGGGTGAGCAGTTCTTC
CASGLSGGEQFF
>NA|TRBV19|TRBJ2-7|NA
TGTGCCAGTAGTATAGGGGTGACTGACTACGAGCAGTACTTC
CASSIGVTDYEQYF
>NA|TRBV6-5|TRBJ1-2|NA
TGTGCCAGCAGTTACTCGCACGGTAAAAACTATGGCTACACCTTC
CASSYSHGKNYGYTF
>NA|TRBV5-1|TRBJ2-6|NA
TGCGCCAGCAGGCTGACAGACTCTGGGGCCAACGTCCTGACTTTC
CASRLTDSGANVLTF
>NA|TRBV6-6|TRBJ2-5|TRBD2
TGTGCCAGCAGTTACAGGACTAGCGAAGGAGAGACCCAGTACTTC
CASSYRTSEGETQYF
>NA|TRBV6-5|TRBJ2-7|TRBD1
TGTGCCACCGGTCGGACAGGCCCCTACGAGCAGTACTTC
CATGRTGPYEQYF
>NA|TRBV30|TRBJ1-2|NA
TGTGCCCGTAACAGGGAGGGTATTCGTGGCTACACCTTC
CARNREGIRGYTF
>NA|TRBV4-1|TRBJ2-1|NA
TGCGCCAGCAGCCAAGGTCTCGCGGGCTCCTACAATGAGCAGTTCTTC
CASSQGLAGSYNEQFF
>NA|TRBV7-3|TRBJ2-7|TRBD1
TGTGCCAGCAGCCCCGTTCGGGGACAGCTCTACGAGCAGTACTTC
CASSPVRGQLYEQYF
>once|TRBV20-1|TRBJ1-1|NA
TGCAGTGCTAGAGGTGGGGGGGAAGCTTTCTTT
CSARGGGEAFF
>NA|TRBV2|TRBJ2-3|TRBD1
TGTGCCAGCAGTCACCCTTACCTCCCGGGACAGGGGGTTGATACGCAGTATTTT
CASSHPYLPGQGVDTQYF
>NA|TRBV12-5|TRBJ2-1|NA
TGTGCTAGTGGTGGAGGACTACAGGGGTACAATGAGCAGTTCTTC
CASGGGLQGYNEQFF
>NA|TRBV2|TRBJ2-7|TRBD2
TGTGCCAGCAGCGGGGAGACTAGCGTTGACTACGAGCAGTACTTC
CASSGETSVDYEQYF
>NA|TRBV5-6|TRBJ1-5|TRBD1
TGTGCCAGCAGCTTGGCCTGGGACAGGGGCGGCAATCAGCCCCAGCATTTT
CASSLAWDRGGNQPQHF
>once|TRBV9|TRBJ1-2|TRBD1
TGTGCCAGCAGCGTAGGAGGGGGCGCGAGAGGCTACACCTTC
CASSVGGGARGYTF
>NA|TRBV6-5|TRBJ1-3|TRBD1
TGTGCCAGCAGTGACTACAGGGGTCCTGGAAACACCATATATTTT
CASSDYRGPGNTIYF
>NA|TRBV2|TRBJ1-5|NA
TGTGCCAGCAGTGATTCAGGGAGCAATCAGCCCCAGCATTTT
CASSDSGSNQPQHF
>few|TRBV29-1|TRBJ1-1|NA
TGCAGCGTTGATGGAGGGATGAACACTGAAGCTTTCTTT
CSVDGGMNTEAFF
>NA|TRBV19|TRBJ2-7|TRBD1
TGTGCCAGTAGTAGCTACAGGGGGGAAATGGGATACGAGCAGTACTTC
CASSSYRGEMGYEQYF
>NA|TRBV9|TRBJ1-1|TRBD1
TGTGCCAGCAGCGTAGAGAAAGGGACAGGGGTGAACACTGAAGCTTTCTTT
CASSVEKGTGVNTEAFF
>NA|TRBV13|TRBJ2-1|NA
TGTGCCAGCAGCTTCTACGGAGTCAATGAGCAGTTCTTC
CASSFYGVNEQFF
>NA|TRBV2|TRBJ2-7|TRBD1
TGTGCCAGCATTCCCATAAAACTTGGGACAGGGTTAGTCTACGAGCAGTACTTC
CASIPIKLGTGLVYEQYF
>NA|TRBV5-1|TRBJ2-7|TRBD1
TGCGCCAGCAGCCCCGACAGGGGGGCCCCGGACGAGCAGTACTTC
CASSPDRGAPDEQYF
>NA|TRBV6-4|TRBJ2-3|TRBD2
TGTGCCAGCAGTGACTCGACTAGCGGGAGCGGTACAGATACGCAGTATTTT
CASSDSTSGSGTDTQYF
>NA|TRBV18|TRBJ1-1|TRBD1
TGTGCCAGCTCACGTGGACAGGGGGCTGAAGCTTTCTTT
CASSRGQGAEAFF